The 19 T cell receptor beta chains below come from one sample, sequenced in a study of cytomegalovirus exposure and HLA in healthy donors. This PCR relied on a set of 60 Vbeta primers and 13 Jbeta primers. Data came from immunoSEQ multiplex PCR; TCRdb stores just in-frame clones and leaves some out. The sample has 40,000 or so clones; around nine tenths are singletons. The sample was PBMCs. Receptors were obtained from a woman younger than 30 in good health and CMV-seronegative.

The chain has TRBV4-1 and TRBJ2-5, with 10 bases lining up with TRBD2. The V gene's germline CDR1 is MGHRA and CDR2 YSYEKL. The CDR3 has 17 amino acids. With V trimmed by 0 bases and J by 5 bases, 9 bases remained unmatched. The CDR3 nucleotides read TGCGCCAGCAGCCAAGAACCCCTAGCGGGAGCTCTCGAGACCCAGTACTTC. This encodes CASSQEPLAGALETQYF.

This chain links TRBV30 with TRBJ2-3, with 9 bases fitting TRBD2. Germline V CDR1 and CDR2: GTSNPN, SVGIG (reference sequence). CDR3 length equals 13 residues. Here the CDR3 DNA reads TGTTCTGTCGGCGGGAGGGAAACAGATACGCAGTATTTT. Amino acid sequence: CSVGGRETDTQYF.

J is TRBJ2-2 and V is TRBV27; D call uncertain. Deletions cut 3 bases from V and 4 bases from J, with 6 bases between. The V gene's germline CDR1 is MNHEY and CDR2 SMNVEV (reference sequence). This CDR3 contains 13 residues. The CDR3 bases are TGTGCCAGCAGTTTTCTCGGCACCGGGGAGCTGTTTTTT. Translation gives CASSFLGTGELFF.

The chain employs TRBV6-5 and TRBJ1-1; D might be TRBD1 (5 bases). The length of the CDR3 is 16 residues. Germline V lookup: CDR1 MNHEY, CDR2 SVGAGI. V lost 4 bases and J 1 base, leaving 16 bases between the germline ends. Written as DNA, the CDR3 is TGTGCCAGCAGTTCCTCCCGCCCGCAGGGGAACACTGAAGCTTTCTTT. Translated, it gives CASSSSRPQGNTEAFF.

In this sample, this clone turned up a few times. The chain recombines TRBV7-6 with TRBJ1-5; unclear D gene. This CDR3 is 11 amino acids long. Germline CDR1 SGHVS, CDR2 FNYEAQ. Trimming took off 10 bases at V and 3 bases at J, with 7 bases between the two ends. This CDR3 is CATDNNQPQHF. The CDR3 bases are TGTGCCACCGACAACAATCAGCCCCAGCATTTT. Together with reference TRBV7-6 and TRBJ1-5, the CDR3 gives the full variable domain: GAGVSQSPRYKVTKRGQDVALRCDPISGHVSLYWYRQALGQGPEFLTYFNYEAQQDKSGLPNDRFSAERPEGSISTLTIQRTEQRDSAMYRCATDNNQPQHFGDGTRLSIL.

This clone has only one observation. The genes are TRBV14 and TRBJ2-7; 13 bases are a match to TRBD2. The ends lost 4 bases at V and 3 bases at J; junction bases unmatched: 6. In germline, CDR1 is SGHDN, CDR2 FVKESK. This CDR3 is 16 amino acids long. The CDR3 region is CASSRGLAGVIYEQYF. The CDR3 DNA sequence: TGTGCCAGCAGCCGAGGACTAGCGGGAGTCATCTACGAGCAGTACTTC.

This chain uses TRBV5-1 with TRBJ2-6, with 7 bases aligning to TRBD1. With 0 bases clipped from V and 1 base from J, the junction kept 7 bases outside the gene matches. Per the germline V gene, CDR1 is SGHRS and CDR2 is YFSETQ. The CDR3 covers 18 residues. The DNA of the CDR3 is TGCGCCAGCAGCTTGGTGACAGGGCCTTCGTCTGGGGCCAACGTCCTGACTTTC. Translating it yields CASSLVTGPSSGANVLTF.

This clone appeared a single time. V usage is TRBV5-1 and J usage is TRBJ2-2; 9 bases fit TRBD1. Trimming cost V 4 bases and J 0 bases; bases outside gene matches: 7. Germline V gene lookup returns CDR1 SGHRS and CDR2 YFSETQ. CDR3 length: 17 residues. CDR3 amino acids: CASSLVQGAPNTGELFF. CDR3 coding DNA: TGCGCCAGCAGCCTTGTACAGGGGGCCCCGAACACCGGGGAGCTGTTTTTT.

This rearrangement joins TRBV5-1 to TRBJ2-7, with TRBD1 as a possible D gene (5 bases). CDR3 length equals 15 residues. From germline, CDR1 is SGHRS and CDR2 YFSETQ. Trimming removed 3 bases from V and 6 bases from J, with 19 bases in between. CDR3 amino acids: CASSSMGQSLVEQYF. The CDR3 coding sequence is TGCGCCAGCAGCTCCATGGGGCAGAGCTTGGTCGAGCAGTACTTC.

The V gene is TRBV28, the J gene TRBJ2-5, with unresolved D. The length of the CDR3 is 13 residues. The ends were cut back, 8 bases at V and 2 bases at J, with 12 bases in the middle. The germline CDR1 and CDR2 sequences are MDHEN and SYDVKM. This CDR3 reads CASRTMGQETQYF. For the CDR3, the DNA is TGTGCCAGCCGCACTATGGGTCAAGAGACCCAGTACTTC. Drawing the rest from reference TRBV28 and TRBJ2-5, the complete variable domain is DVKVTQSSRYLVKRTGEKVFLECVQDMDHENMFWYRQDPGLGLRLIYFSYDVKMKEKGDIPEGYSVSREKKERFSLILESASTNQTSMYLCASRTMGQETQYFGPGTRLLVL.

The rearrangement uses TRBV6-6 and TRBJ1-1; 8 nucleotides align to TRBD1. The germline V gene encodes CDR1 MNHNY and CDR2 SVGAGI (reference sequence). CDR3 length: 14 residues. Trimming took 5 bases from V and 4 from J; bases not matched to a gene: 6. In DNA form, the CDR3 reads TGTGCCAGCAGTGGGGCAGGGGGCCCCACTGAAGCTTTCTTT. Translating it yields CASSGAGGPTEAFF.

This clone was counted only a few times. The V and J genes are TRBV28 and TRBJ2-7; TRBD1 is a possible D gene (6 bases). This CDR3 is built from 16 residues. CDR1 and CDR2 from the germline V gene are MDHEN and SYDVKM. V was pared by 2 bases and J by 3 bases, with 17 bases between. CDR3 DNA: TGTGCCAGCAGTTTAGGGTTCGGGACACTCGACTACGAGCAGTACTTC. It encodes CASSLGFGTLDYEQYF.

The gene calls are TRBV6-5 and TRBJ1-6; D possibly corresponds to TRBD1 (5 bases). CDR1 is MNHEY and CDR2 is SVGAGI in the germline V gene. CDR3 length: 15 amino acids. V was shortened by 6 bases and J by 7 bases, with 16 bases between the two germline ends. In nucleotides, the CDR3 is TGTGCCAGCAGCGCCGGGGGGGGTTACAATTCACCCCTCCACTTT. This codes for CASSAGGGYNSPLHF.

The chain has TRBV19 and TRBJ2-1; tentative D call: TRBD2 (6 bases). Germline V CDR1 and CDR2: LNHDA, SQIVND (reference sequence). The CDR3 is 19 residues long. The ends were cut back, 3 bases at V and 4 bases at J, with 25 bases in the middle. The CDR3 bases are TGTGCCAGTAGTATCTACGGGAGAAGGTCCCACCCATCGTACAATGAGCAGTTCTTC. Its translation: CASSIYGRRSHPSYNEQFF.

The chain couples TRBV28 to TRBJ1-1; tentative D call: TRBD1 (5 bases). CDR1 MDHEN and CDR2 SYDVKM come from the germline V gene. V was pared by 3 bases and J by 11 bases, with 10 bases between. The CDR3 loop spans 11 amino acids. The CDR3 loop reads CASSFQGFAFF. CDR3 nucleotide sequence: TGTGCCAGCAGTTTTCAGGGATTTGCTTTCTTT.

The V call is TRBV19, the J call TRBJ2-2, with D hard to call. Trimming stripped 5 bases from V and 1 base from J, with 14 bases between. Germline V lookup: CDR1 LNHDA, CDR2 SQIVND (reference sequence). The length of the CDR3 is 16 residues. The DNA for the CDR3 is TGTGCCAGTAGTCCAACAACAGAATTGAACACCGGGGAGCTGTTTTTT. This sequence encodes CASSPTTELNTGELFF. Drawing the rest from reference TRBV19 and TRBJ2-2, the complete variable domain is DGGITQSPKYLFRKEGQNVTLSCEQNLNHDAMYWYRQDPGQGLRLIYYSQIVNDFQKGDIAEGYSVSREKKESFPLTVTSAQKNPTAFYLCASSPTTELNTGELFFGEGSRLTVL.

A remark on this clone: One end of the junction is discordant with germline, which a read error may explain. The chain couples TRBV30 to TRBJ1-2, with 9 positions matching TRBD1. Germline V CDR1 and CDR2: GTSNPN, SVGIG (reference sequence). The CDR3 covers 13 residues. The CDR3 reads CAWSPGQGYGCTF. The CDR3 DNA is TGTGCCTGGAGTCCCGGACAGGGGTATGGCTGCACCTTC.

This sequence joins TRBV4-1 and TRBJ2-7; 9 bases fit TRBD2. Trimming cost V 3 bases and J 7 bases; bases outside gene matches: 10. CDR1 is MGHRA and CDR2 is YSYEKL in the germline V gene. This CDR3 region has 15 residues. The DNA for the CDR3 is TGCGCCAGCAGCCACCGAGGGGGGGCGGGAGGGGAGCAGTACTTC. Protein product: CASSHRGGAGGEQYF.

The CDR3, as DNA: TGCGCCAGCAGCCAACCGTCGAGAGTTCAGGGGACGCAGTATTTT. Amino acids: CASSQPSRVQGTQYF. The chain employs TRBV4-1 and TRBJ2-3; D may be TRBD1 (6 bases). The CDR3 spans 15 residues. Germline V gene lookup returns CDR1 MGHRA and CDR2 YSYEKL. V dropped 2 bases and J dropped 9 bases, with 18 bases sitting between them.